This passage covers 11 T cell receptor beta chains from one sample sequenced in a study of a mutant IDH1 vaccine in newly diagnosed glioma. Sequenced by immunoSEQ multiplex PCR; TCRdb stores in-frame clones only, minus some. This table has tens of thousands of clones, approximately 83% appearing once. This sample's time point: baseline, week 1 (first vaccination visit). The treatment is: pre-vaccination baseline after standard-of-care therapy. The starting material was PBMCs, obtained from a glioma patient treated with radiotherapy, temozolomide or both. The receptors here all came from a woman between 50 and 59 years old with glioma.

The V and J genes are TRBV19 and TRBJ1-1, with D perhaps TRBD1 (5 bases). CDR1 is LNHDA, CDR2 SQIVND, per germline (reference sequence). This CDR3 has 15 residues. V lost 10 bases to trimming and J lost 0 bases, with 18 bases between them. CDR3 sequence: CATRENVILNTEAFF. The CDR3 DNA follows: TGTGCCACCAGGGAGAACGTTATCTTGAACACTGAAGCTTTCTTT. Full variable domain (missing parts from reference TRBV19 and TRBJ1-1): DGGITQSPKYLFRKEGQNVTLSCEQNLNHDAMYWYRQDPGQGLRLIYYSQIVNDFQKGDIAEGYSVSREKKESFPLTVTSAQKNPTAFYLCATRENVILNTEAFFGQGTRLTVV.

Only a few counts were recorded for this clone. This rearrangement joins TRBV5-1 to TRBJ1-1, with 7 bases matching TRBD1. The CDR3 consists of 16 residues. Losses at the gene ends were 6 bases for V and 4 bases for J; bases not matched to a gene: 15. Germline V gives CDR1 SGHRS, CDR2 YFSETQ. CDR3: CASTQRGTGDGTEAFF. CDR3 sequence (DNA): TGCGCCAGCACTCAACGGGGTACAGGGGACGGCACTGAAGCTTTCTTT.

The chain couples TRBV19 to TRBJ2-6; D may be TRBD1 or TRBD2 (7 bases each). CDR1 and CDR2 (germline): LNHDA, SQIVND (reference sequence). CDR3 length equals 18 residues. Trimming removed 3 bases from V and 2 bases from J, with 17 bases in between. The CDR3 loop reads CASSITGEGIAGANVLTF. CDR3 DNA sequence: TGTGCCAGTAGTATTACAGGGGAGGGAATCGCTGGGGCCAACGTCCTGACTTTC.

V is TRBV19 and J is TRBJ1-1; D is unresolved. The CDR3 consists of 15 residues. Germline V CDR1 and CDR2: LNHDA, SQIVND (reference sequence). Trimming took 3 bases from V and 1 from J, leaving 12 bases between them. This CDR3 is CASSIFSGSNTEAFF. In DNA, the CDR3 is TGTGCCAGTAGTATTTTCTCGGGTTCGAACACTGAAGCTTTCTTT.

The chain uses TRBV25-1 and TRBJ1-4, with TRBD1 matching over 9 bases. The CDR3 consists of 14 residues. With 4 bases clipped from V and 8 bases from J, the junction kept 5 bases outside the gene matches. The germline V gene encodes CDR1 MGHDK and CDR2 SYGVNS. This chain's CDR3 is CASSVTGGEEKLFF. CDR3 nucleotide sequence: TGTGCCAGCAGTGTGACAGGGGGAGAAGAAAAACTGTTTTTT.

The CDR3 DNA reads as TGCGCCAGCAGCCAAGATGCGGGACACTGGACATACGAGCAGTACTTC. This gives the protein CASSQDAGHWTYEQYF. V is TRBV4-1 and J is TRBJ2-7; D may correspond to TRBD1 or TRBD2 (6 bases each). The CDR3 is made up of 16 amino acids. The V end lost 0 bases, the J end lost 4 bases, and 16 bases lay between the germline ends. Germline V gene sequence: CDR1 MGHRA, CDR2 YSYEKL.

The V and J genes are TRBV5-1 and TRBJ1-1; D remains unclear. The germline gives CDR1 SGHRS, CDR2 YFSETQ. The ends were cut back, 2 bases at V and 4 bases at J, with 9 bases in the middle. CDR3 length equals 13 residues. In DNA form, the CDR3 reads TGCGCCAGCAGCTTCGGGGTAGGCACTGAAGCTTTCTTT. Protein: CASSFGVGTEAFF. Based on the CDR3 plus reference TRBV5-1 and TRBJ1-1, the full variable domain is KAGVTQTPRYLIKTRGQQVTLSCSPISGHRSVSWYQQTPGQGLQFLFEYFSETQRNKGNFPGRFSGRQFSNSRSEMNVSTLELGDSALYLCASSFGVGTEAFFGQGTRLTVV.

CDR3 nucleotides: TGCGCCAGCAGTCGGGGGCTTCTGGGTCCAAGCGAGCAGTACTTC. The encoded protein is CASSRGLLGPSEQYF. The chain recombines TRBV4-1 with TRBJ2-7; D is perhaps TRBD1 or TRBD2 (6 bases each). The CDR3 consists of 15 residues. CDR1 and CDR2 from the germline V gene are MGHRA and YSYEKL. Trimming took off 6 bases at V and 6 bases at J, with 21 bases between the two ends.

DNA of the CDR3: TGTGCCAGCAGCTTAGAGGGGCGAAGGGGCGAGCAGTACTTC. Residues: CASSLEGRRGEQYF. This chain connects TRBV11-3 to TRBJ2-7, with a tentative D call TRBD1 (5 bases). CDR1 is SGHNT, CDR2 YENEEA, per germline. Trimming stripped 0 bases from V and 6 bases from J, with 12 bases between. This CDR3 region has 14 residues.

The V call is TRBV5-4, the J call TRBJ2-1; the D is unclear. This CDR3 is 12 amino acids long. Germline V CDR1 and CDR2: SGHNT, YYREEE (reference sequence). The germline V and J ends were trimmed by 0 bases and 11 bases, with 9 bases remaining between them. The CDR3 DNA reads as TGTGCCAGCAGCTTGGGGAACTATAAGCAGTTCTTC. This gives the protein CASSLGNYKQFF.

V and J are TRBV29-1 and TRBJ2-1; D is perhaps TRBD1 or TRBD2 (5 bases each). Trimming left V 0 bases short and J 5 bases short, with 8 bases between. Germline-derived CDR1 and CDR2 are SQVTM and ANQGSEA. The CDR3 extends over 13 amino acids. The CDR3 loop reads CSVEDRGHNEQFF. CDR3 nucleotide sequence: TGCAGCGTTGAAGATCGGGGCCACAATGAGCAGTTCTTC.